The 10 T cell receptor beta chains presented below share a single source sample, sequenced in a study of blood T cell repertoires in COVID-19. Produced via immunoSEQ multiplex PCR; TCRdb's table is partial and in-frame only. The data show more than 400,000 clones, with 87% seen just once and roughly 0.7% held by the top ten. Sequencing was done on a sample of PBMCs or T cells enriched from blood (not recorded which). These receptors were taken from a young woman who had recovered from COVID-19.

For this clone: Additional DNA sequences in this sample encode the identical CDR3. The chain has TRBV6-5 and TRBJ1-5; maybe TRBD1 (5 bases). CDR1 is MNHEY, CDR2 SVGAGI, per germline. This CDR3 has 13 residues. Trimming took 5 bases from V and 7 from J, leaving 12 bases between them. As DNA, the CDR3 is TGTGCCAGCAGTCCCAGGGAAGACCAGCCCCAGCATTTT. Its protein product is CASSPREDQPQHF.

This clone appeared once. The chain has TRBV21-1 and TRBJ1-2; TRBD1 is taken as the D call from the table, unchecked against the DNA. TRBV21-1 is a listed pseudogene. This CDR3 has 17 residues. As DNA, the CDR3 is TGTGCCAGCAGCAAAGAACTTGGCGACAGGGGGGTTAGTGGCTACACCTTC. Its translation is CASSKELGDRGVSGYTF.

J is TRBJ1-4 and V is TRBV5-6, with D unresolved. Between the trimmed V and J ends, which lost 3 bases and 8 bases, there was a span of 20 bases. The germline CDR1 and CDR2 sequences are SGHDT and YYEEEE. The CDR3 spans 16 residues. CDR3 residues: CASSSYIGSIGEKLFF. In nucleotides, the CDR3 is TGTGCCAGCAGCTCCTATATCGGGAGTATTGGGGAAAAACTGTTTTTT.

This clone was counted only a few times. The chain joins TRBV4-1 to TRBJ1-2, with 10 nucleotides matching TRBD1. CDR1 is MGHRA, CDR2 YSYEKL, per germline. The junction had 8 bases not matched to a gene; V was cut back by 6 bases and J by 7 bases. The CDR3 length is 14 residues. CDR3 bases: TGCGCCAGCAGGCGGACAGGGGGGAAGGTTGGCTACACCTTC. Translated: CASRRTGGKVGYTF.

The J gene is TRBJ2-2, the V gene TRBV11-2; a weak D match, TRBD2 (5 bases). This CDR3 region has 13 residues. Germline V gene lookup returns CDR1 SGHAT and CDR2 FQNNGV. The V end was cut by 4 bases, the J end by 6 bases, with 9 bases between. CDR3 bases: TGTGCCAGCAGCTGGGGAGAACCCGGGGAGCTGTTTTTT. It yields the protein CASSWGEPGELFF. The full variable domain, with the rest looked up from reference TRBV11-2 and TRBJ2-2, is EAGVAQSPRYKIIEKRQSVAFWCNPISGHATLYWYQQILGQGPKLLIQFQNNGVVDDSQLPKDRFSAERLKGVDSTLKIQPAKLEDSAVYLCASSWGEPGELFFGEGSRLTVL.

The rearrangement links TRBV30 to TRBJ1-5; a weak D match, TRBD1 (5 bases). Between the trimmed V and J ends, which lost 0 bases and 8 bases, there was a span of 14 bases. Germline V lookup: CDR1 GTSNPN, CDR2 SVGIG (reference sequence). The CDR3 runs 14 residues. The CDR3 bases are TGTGCCTGGAGTGTACGGGGGGATTTGGAGCCCCAGCATTTT. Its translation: CAWSVRGDLEPQHF.

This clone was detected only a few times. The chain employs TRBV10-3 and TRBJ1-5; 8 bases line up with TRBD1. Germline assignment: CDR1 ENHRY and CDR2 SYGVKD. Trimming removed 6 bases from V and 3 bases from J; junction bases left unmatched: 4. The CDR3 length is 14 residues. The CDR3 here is CAISDRGFNQPQHF. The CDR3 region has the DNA TGTGCCATCAGCGACAGGGGATTCAATCAGCCCCAGCATTTT.

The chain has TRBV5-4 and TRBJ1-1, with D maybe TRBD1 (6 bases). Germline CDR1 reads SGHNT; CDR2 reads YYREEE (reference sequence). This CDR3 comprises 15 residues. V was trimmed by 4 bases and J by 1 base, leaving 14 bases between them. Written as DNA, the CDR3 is TGTGCCAGCAGCCTAAGACAGGTCGGGAACACTGAAGCTTTCTTT. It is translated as CASSLRQVGNTEAFF.

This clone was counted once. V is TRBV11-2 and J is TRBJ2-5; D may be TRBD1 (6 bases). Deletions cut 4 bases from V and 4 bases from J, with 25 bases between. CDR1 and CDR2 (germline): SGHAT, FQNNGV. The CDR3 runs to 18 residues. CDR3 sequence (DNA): TGTGCCAGCAGCTGGGCAAGGGCTAGTAACGTAGGGGGAGAGACCCAGTACTTC. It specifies CASSWARASNVGGETQYF.

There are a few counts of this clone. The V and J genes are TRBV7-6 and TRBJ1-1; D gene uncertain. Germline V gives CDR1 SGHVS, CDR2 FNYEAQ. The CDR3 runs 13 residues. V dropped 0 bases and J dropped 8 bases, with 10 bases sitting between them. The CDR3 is CASSLAREAEAFF. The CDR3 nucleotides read TGTGCCAGCAGCTTAGCTAGGGAGGCGGAAGCTTTCTTT.